This T cell receptor (beta chain) is drawn from a study of T cell responses to AZD1222 COVID-19 vaccine. A remark on this clone: Its specificity is not known.

Notes on the study in general: Spike-wide vaccine-associated CD4 TCRs dominated at 160-218 and 743-854. Baseline serostatus was positive in only a handful of AZD1222 recipients.

The assay was immunoSEQ multiplex PCR, and TCRdb's table has in-frame clones only and misses some. In the table there are approximately 120,000 clones, 90% of which are singletons. The V end was cut by 3 bases, the J end by 2 bases, with 5 bases between. CDR3 length equals 13 residues. Germline assignment: CDR1 WSHSY and CDR2 SAAADI. Sample: peripheral blood, taken on day 0 of AZD1222 vaccination. This receptor was taken from an adult in good health. The rearrangement links TRBV10-2 to TRBJ2-4; D is unresolved. This chain's CDR3 is CASSEQTKNIQYF. CDR3 DNA sequence: TGCGCCAGCAGTGAACAGACCAAAAACATTCAGTACTTC.